This T cell receptor (beta chain) was captured by sequencing in a study of control samples from healthy donors and cancer patients. Data came from immunoSEQ multiplex PCR; TCRdb stores just in-frame clones and leaves some out. The data hold about 130,000 clones, with roughly 94% observed a single time. CDR3 length: 15 amino acids. Germline V gene data show CDR1 as MDHEN and CDR2 as SYDVKM. Deletions cut 6 bases from V and 4 bases from J, with 17 bases between. The sequenced material came from blood. This chain joins TRBV28 and TRBJ2-3; D is possibly TRBD2 (6 bases). This TCR derives from a man aged 25 to 45 in good health. CDR3 nucleotides: TGTGCCAGCAGCCTCGGGGGAGCGGGTGCAGATACGCAGTATTTT. It specifies CASSLGGAGADTQYF.